Only one count was recorded for the clone carrying this TCR beta chain. Its matching antigen is unknown. The record originates from a study of post-analysis software for immune sequencing data. Study-level findings and limits: Compared with controls, patients had more of 4 to 6 TRBV segments, including TRBV5-6, TRBV5-1 and TRBV20-1. Multiple sclerosis patients showed significantly lower normalized Chao1 diversity than controls did.

The CDR3 has 16 residues. The germline V gene has CDR1 MGHRA and CDR2 YSYEKL. Trimming removed 0 bases at V and 5 bases at J, with 14 bases between. Unique molecular identifiers were carried by the TCR beta cDNA libraries. From the PCR reads, TCRdb called clonotypes with MiXCR, one entry per CDR3 protein. The sample comprises about 540,000 distinct CDR3 sequences, roughly 34% of which are singletons, and 4.5% to 7.5% rests with the top ten. This receptor was taken from a girl aged 2-17 years with multiple sclerosis. V is TRBV4-1 and J is TRBJ1-5, with TRBD1 as a possible D gene (6 bases). The sequencing sample was made of blood. The CDR3 reads CASSQEYSGVDQPQHF. CDR3 bases: TGCGCCAGCAGCCAAGAATATTCAGGGGTCGATCAGCCCCAGCATTTT.